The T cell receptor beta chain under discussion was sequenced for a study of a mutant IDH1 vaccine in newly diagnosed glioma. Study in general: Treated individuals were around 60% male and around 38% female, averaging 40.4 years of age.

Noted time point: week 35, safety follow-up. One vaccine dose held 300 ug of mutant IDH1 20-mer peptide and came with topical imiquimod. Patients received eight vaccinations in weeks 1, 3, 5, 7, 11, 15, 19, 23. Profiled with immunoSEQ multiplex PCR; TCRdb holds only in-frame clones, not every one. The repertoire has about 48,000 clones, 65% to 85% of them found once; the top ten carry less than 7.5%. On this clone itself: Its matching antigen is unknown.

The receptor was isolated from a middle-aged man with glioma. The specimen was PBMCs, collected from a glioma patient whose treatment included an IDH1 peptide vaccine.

CDR3 sequence: CASSHPDISTKKLFF. In DNA form, the CDR3 reads TGTGCCAGCAGCCACCCGGACATCTCCACCAAAAAACTGTTTTTT. The chain recombines TRBV7-6 with TRBJ1-4; a possible D gene is TRBD1 (5 bases). The CDR3 length is 15 residues. The germline V gene has CDR1 SGHVS and CDR2 FNYEAQ. V shed 5 bases and J shed 9 bases, with 19 bases lying between them.